This is a list of T cell receptor beta chains from one sample in a study of blood T cell repertoires in COVID-19. Measured with immunoSEQ multiplex PCR; TCRdb has only the in-frame clones, and not every one. The table has under 300,000 clones, 75% to 90% seen once. Sequencing used peripheral blood. The origin of the receptors is a woman aged 40 to 49 who had recovered from COVID-19. CDR3s include the opening cysteine and the closing phenylalanine or tryptophan. D genes are given only for firm matches. Clone size is given for some rows only: seen once, a few or many times, or a class if the clone is expanded.

CDR3: CASSAPGQTIEAFF
DNA: TGTGCCAGCAGTGCCCCGGGACAGACTATTGAAGCTTTCTTT
J: TRBJ1-1
V: TRBV6-1
D: TRBD1
size: .

CDR3: CASSAQGFDYGYTF
DNA: TGCGCCAGCAGCGCTCAGGGATTTGACTATGGCTACACCTTC
J: TRBJ1-2
V: TRBV5-1
D: .
size: .

CDR3: CASSFYGLAGVYNEQFF
DNA: TGTGCCAGCAGCTTTTATGGACTAGCGGGAGTATACAATGAGCAGTTCTTC
J: TRBJ2-1
V: TRBV7-2
D: TRBD2
size: .

CDR3: CATSRDLGGAYGYTF
DNA: TGTGCCACCAGCAGAGATCTGGGGGGGGCCTATGGCTACACCTTC
J: TRBJ1-2
V: TRBV15
D: .
size: .

CDR3: CASSSSGTRGETQYF
DNA: TGCGCCAGCAGCTCATCCGGGACTAGGGGTGAGACCCAGTACTTC
J: TRBJ2-5
V: TRBV5-1
D: TRBD2
size: .

CDR3: CASSFQAFEAFF
DNA: TGTGCCAGCAGTTTTCAGGCCTTTGAAGCTTTCTTT
J: TRBJ1-1
V: TRBV28
D: .
size: .

CDR3: CASSPAGLSGGAPDTQYF
DNA: TGTGCCAGCTCACCGGCTGGGCTTAGCGGGGGGGCTCCAGATACGCAGTATTTT
J: TRBJ2-3
V: TRBV18
D: TRBD2
size: .

CDR3: CATSDSGAYEQYF
DNA: TGTGCCACCAGTGATTCTGGAGCCTACGAGCAGTACTTC
J: TRBJ2-7
V: TRBV24-1
D: .
size: .

CDR3: CASSLGSGLGETQYF
DNA: TGTGCCAGCAGCTTGGGGTCGGGTCTCGGGGAGACCCAGTACTTC
J: TRBJ2-5
V: TRBV5-5
D: .
size: .

CDR3: CASSLSFGSGNTIYF
DNA: TGTGCCAGCAGTTTATCGTTCGGCTCTGGAAACACCATATATTTT
J: TRBJ1-3
V: TRBV27
D: .
size: .

CDR3: CAISDWTGQNTEAFF
DNA: TGTGCCATCAGTGACTGGACAGGGCAGAACACTGAAGCTTTCTTT
J: TRBJ1-1
V: TRBV10-3
D: TRBD1
size: .

CDR3: CASSQTGLSSYEQYF
DNA: TGCGCCAGCAGCCAGACAGGATTGAGCTCCTACGAGCAGTACTTC
J: TRBJ2-7
V: TRBV4-1
D: .
size: once

CDR3: CASGFEGSNQPQHF
DNA: TGTGCTAGTGGTTTTGAGGGAAGCAATCAGCCCCAGCATTTT
J: TRBJ1-5
V: TRBV12-5
D: .
size: .

CDR3: CASGARLAGDNEQFF
DNA: TGTGCCAGCGGGGCTAGACTAGCGGGAGACAATGAGCAGTTCTTC
J: TRBJ2-1
V: TRBV13
D: TRBD2
size: .

CDR3: CASTEVRTGRYEQYF
DNA: TGTGCCAGCACCGAAGTTCGGACAGGGCGCTACGAGCAGTACTTC
J: TRBJ2-7
V: TRBV7-9
D: TRBD1
size: .

CDR3: CASSPGQALEEAFF
DNA: TGTGCCAGCTCACCGGGGCAGGCTCTTGAAGAAGCTTTCTTT
J: TRBJ1-1
V: TRBV18
D: .
size: once

CDR3: CASRASRTGRTDTQYF
DNA: TGTGCCAGCAGGGCATCGAGGACAGGGCGCACAGATACGCAGTATTTT
J: TRBJ2-3
V: TRBV7-8
D: TRBD1
size: .

CDR3: CASRRGRPPEFF
DNA: TGTGCCAGCAGGCGGGGACGGCCACCAGAGTTCTTT
J: TRBJ1-1
V: TRBV6-5
D: .
size: .

CDR3: CASTPDRYTEAFF
DNA: TGTGCCAGTACCCCGGACAGGTACACTGAAGCTTTCTTT
J: TRBJ1-1
V: TRBV19
D: TRBD1
size: .

CDR3: CASSAGQGENSPLHF
DNA: TGTGCCAGCAGCGCTGGACAGGGGGAGAACTCACCCCTCCACTTT
J: TRBJ1-6
V: TRBV7-9
D: TRBD1
size: .

CDR3: CASHTSGGGTDTQYF
DNA: TGTGCCAGCCATACTAGCGGGGGGGGCACAGATACGCAGTATTTT
J: TRBJ2-3
V: TRBV28
D: TRBD2
size: .

CDR3: CASSVSGGYTEAFF
DNA: TGTGCCAGCAGCGTTTCAGGGGGCTACACTGAAGCTTTCTTT
J: TRBJ1-1
V: TRBV9
D: TRBD1
size: .

CDR3: CASSSRGELFF
DNA: TGTGCCAGCAGCTCCCGTGGGGAGCTGTTTTTT
J: TRBJ2-2
V: TRBV7-6
D: .
size: .

CDR3: CASSEYRALEAFF
DNA: TGTGCCAGCAGTGAGTACAGGGCTCTTGAAGCTTTCTTT
J: TRBJ1-1
V: TRBV6-1
D: .
size: .

CDR3: CSVPGTAQETQYF
DNA: TGCAGCGTTCCCGGGACAGCGCAAGAGACCCAGTACTTC
J: TRBJ2-5
V: TRBV29-1
D: TRBD1
size: once

CDR3: CASSLAVIAGGNEQFF
DNA: TGTGCCAGCAGCTTAGCGGTAATAGCAGGGGGCAATGAGCAGTTCTTC
J: TRBJ2-1
V: TRBV13
D: TRBD1
size: once

CDR3: CASSLEAGTEAFF
DNA: TGTGCCAGCAGCTTAGAAGCGGGCACTGAAGCTTTCTTT
J: TRBJ1-1
V: TRBV7-9
D: .
size: .

CDR3: CASSEAAGGASNQPQHF
DNA: TGTGCCAGCAGTGAAGCGGCAGGGGGCGCAAGCAATCAGCCCCAGCATTTT
J: TRBJ1-5
V: TRBV6-1
D: TRBD1
size: .

CDR3: CASSPGRGPYEQYF
DNA: TGCGCCAGCAGCCCAGGACGCGGGCCCTACGAGCAGTACTTC
J: TRBJ2-7
V: TRBV4-1
D: .
size: .

CDR3: CASSVSGGWEDTQYF
DNA: TGTGCCAGCAGCGTGAGCGGGGGGTGGGAGGATACGCAGTATTTT
J: TRBJ2-3
V: TRBV9
D: TRBD2
size: .

CDR3: CASSSGGGMDGYTF
DNA: TGTGCCAGCAGCTCCGGAGGGGGCATGGATGGCTACACCTTC
J: TRBJ1-2
V: TRBV5-6
D: TRBD1
size: once

CDR3: CASSLVDSAEAFF
DNA: TGTGCCAGCAGCTTAGTAGATAGCGCTGAAGCTTTCTTT
J: TRBJ1-1
V: TRBV11-2
D: .
size: once

CDR3: CASSQGLNQPQHF
DNA: TGTGCCAGTAGTCAGGGACTTAATCAGCCCCAGCATTTT
J: TRBJ1-5
V: TRBV19
D: .
size: .

CDR3: CASKDRMNTEAFF
DNA: TGCGCCAGCAAGGACAGAATGAACACTGAAGCTTTCTTT
J: TRBJ1-1
V: TRBV5-1
D: .
size: .

CDR3: CASSDGLAGGDTQYF
DNA: TGTGCCAGCAGTGATGGACTAGCGGGGGGGGATACGCAGTATTTT
J: TRBJ2-3
V: TRBV6-1
D: TRBD2
size: .

CDR3: CASSPTQDTQYF
DNA: TGTGCCAGCAGCCCGACTCAAGATACGCAGTATTTT
J: TRBJ2-3
V: TRBV2
D: .
size: .

CDR3: CSASKRGQGADEQYF
DNA: TGCAGTGCTAGTAAGAGGGGACAGGGGGCAGACGAGCAGTACTTC
J: TRBJ2-7
V: TRBV20-1
D: TRBD1
size: once

CDR3: CASSLWQGPETQYF
DNA: TGTGCCAGCAGCTTGTGGCAGGGGCCAGAGACCCAGTACTTC
J: TRBJ2-5
V: TRBV5-4
D: .
size: .

CDR3: CASSLDRGNEQFF
DNA: TGTGCCAGCAGCTTAGATAGAGGAAATGAGCAGTTCTTC
J: TRBJ2-1
V: TRBV11-2
D: .
size: .

CDR3: CASSVATGGAGNAEAFF
DNA: TGTGCCAGCAGCGTAGCTACGGGCGGGGCAGGGAACGCTGAAGCTTTCTTT
J: TRBJ1-1
V: TRBV9
D: .
size: .

CDR3: CASSYKQGASYNEQFF
DNA: TGTGCCAGCAGTTACAAACAGGGGGCTAGCTACAATGAGCAGTTCTTC
J: TRBJ2-1
V: TRBV6-5
D: TRBD1
size: .

CDR3: CASRRQVPNEKLFF
DNA: TGTGCCAGCAGACGACAGGTGCCTAATGAAAAACTGTTTTTT
J: TRBJ1-4
V: TRBV6-5
D: .
size: .

CDR3: CASSLVNTLSYGYTF
DNA: TGTGCCAGCAGCTTGGTTAACACCTTAAGCTATGGCTACACCTTC
J: TRBJ1-2
V: TRBV5-4
D: .
size: .

CDR3: CASNRQGDRGYTF
DNA: TGTGCCAGCAATAGACAGGGGGATCGCGGCTACACCTTC
J: TRBJ1-2
V: TRBV28
D: TRBD1
size: .